This is a list of T cell receptor beta chains from one sample in a study of regulatory T cells in long-lasting Graves disease. Each CDR3 protein gets one entry after TCRdb re-called the multiplex PCR reads with MiXCR. This sample yields 360,000 or so distinct CDR3 sequences, of which 15% to 20% are seen a single time; roughly 21% belongs to the top ten. These data were likewise used in another study, on T cells in Graves' hyperthyroidism and ophthalmopathy.

Sequencing used peripheral blood mononuclear cells (PBMCs), obtained at new diagnosis, from a patient treated with antithyroid drugs. These receptors came from a woman aged 18-29 years with Graves disease. CDR3s include the opening cysteine and the closing phenylalanine or tryptophan. A D gene is named only where the DNA matches it firmly. Only part of the rows carry a size: once, few, many, or a class if the clone is expanded.

clone_size j_call d_call v_call cdr3_aa cdr3_nt
. TRBJ1-1 . TRBV19 CASSQSWGTEAFF TGTGCCAGTAGTCAAAGTTGGGGGACTGAAGCTTTCTTT
. TRBJ2-3 TRBD2 TRBV6-1 CASSSTSRGADTQYF TGTGCCAGCAGTAGTACTAGTCGGGGGGCAGATACGCAGTATTTT
many TRBJ1-5 . TRBV27 CASSFGGGRPQHF TGTGCCAGCAGTTTTGGCGGAGGTCGGCCCCAGCATTTT
few TRBJ2-6 TRBD1 TRBV27 CANRRGGAGANVLTF TGTGCCAACCGGCGAGGGGGCGCTGGGGCCAACGTCCTGACTTTC
many TRBJ1-1 . TRBV2 CASHRRVNTEAFF TGTGCCAGCCACCGGAGAGTGAACACTGAAGCTTTCTTT
many TRBJ1-1 . TRBV27 CASSLVSSTEAFF TGTGCCAGCAGTTTAGTGTCGAGCACTGAAGCTTTCTTT
many TRBJ2-7 . TRBV6-1 CASTYGRSAEQYF TGTGCCAGCACCTACGGACGCTCCGCCGAGCAGTACTTC
few TRBJ2-7 . TRBV12-3/TRBV12-4 CASSFLAVSSYEQYF .
many TRBJ2-7 TRBD1 TRBV20-1 CSARRPGTGGLSVAYEQYF TGCAGTGCTAGGAGACCCGGGACAGGGGGATTGTCCGTTGCCTACGAGCAGTACTTC
few TRBJ1-2 . TRBV30 CAWSVGGPGYTF TGTGCCTGGAGTGTCGGGGGCCCTGGCTACACCTTC
many TRBJ2-1 . TRBV11-1 CASSLNAGSSYNEQFF TGTGCCAGCAGCTTGAATGCGGGTAGCTCCTACAATGAGCAGTTCTTC
many TRBJ1-6 . TRBV12-3/TRBV12-4 CASNPSLNSPLHF TGTGCCAGCAATCCTTCCCTCAATTCACCCCTCCACTTT
many TRBJ1-1 . TRBV7-3 CASSLTRDSEAFF TGTGCCAGCAGCTTAACCCGCGACAGTGAAGCTTTCTTT
. TRBJ2-5 TRBD1 TRBV5-5 CASSSSGQLQETQYF TGTGCCAGCAGCTCTTCGGGACAGTTACAAGAGACCCAGTACTTC
. TRBJ1-1 . TRBV7-9 CASSLTGFVAEAFF TGTGCCAGCAGCTTGACCGGGTTCGTCGCTGAAGCTTTCTTT
few TRBJ1-1 . TRBV6-8 CAIGTGYTEAFF TGTGCCATCGGTACAGGGTACACTGAAGCTTTCTTT
many TRBJ2-2 . TRBV7-3 CASSSSGTGELFF TGTGCCAGCAGCTCGTCAGGGACCGGGGAGCTGTTTTTT
many TRBJ2-7 . TRBV30 CAWGQGLSYEQYF TGTGCCTGGGGGCAGGGGCTCTCCTACGAGCAGTACTTC
. TRBJ2-2 . TRBV25-1 CASSEHGGLRTGELFF TGTGCCAGCAGTGAACACGGGGGGCTGCGCACCGGGGAGCTGTTTTTT
many TRBJ1-5 . TRBV20-1 CSAARPRQPQHF TGCAGTGCTGCCCGTCCACGGCAGCCCCAGCATTTT
few TRBJ2-7 . TRBV29-1 CSVSGGSYEQYF TGCAGCGTTTCCGGAGGCTCCTACGAGCAGTACTTC
. TRBJ2-1 TRBD2 TRBV6-2/TRBV6-3 CASSGGRVISDEQFF TGTGCCAGCAGTGGCGGGAGGGTGATTAGCGATGAGCAGTTCTTC
many TRBJ2-5 . TRBV2 CASSRDTQETQYF TGTGCCAGCAGCCGGGACACCCAAGAGACCCAGTACTTC
many TRBJ2-2 . TRBV30 CAWTSTGELFF TGTGCCTGGACGAGCACCGGGGAGCTGTTTTTT
many TRBJ1-2 . TRBV12-3/TRBV12-4 CASSSDDYGYTF TGTGCCAGCAGCTCGGACGACTATGGCTACACCTTC
. TRBJ2-3 TRBD2 TRBV20-1 CSARRGGLAEPSSTDTQYF TGCAGTGCTCGGCGGGGGGGACTAGCTGAACCTTCTAGCACAGATACGCAGTATTTT
many TRBJ2-7 . TRBV18 CASSPFDEQYF TGTGCCAGCTCACCCTTCGACGAGCAGTACTTC
many TRBJ1-3 . TRBV5-6 CASSSSASGNTIYF TGTGCCAGCAGTTCGAGCGCATCTGGAAACACCATATATTTT
many TRBJ1-5 . TRBV7-8 CASSLVGGGNQPQHF TGTGCCAGCAGCTTAGTCGGGGGTGGCAATCAGCCCCAGCATTTT
. TRBJ1-2 . TRBV6-6 CASSEILGWANYGYTF TGTGCCAGCAGTGAAATCCTAGGGTGGGCTAACTATGGCTACACCTTC
many TRBJ1-1 TRBD1 TRBV28 CASEVPGQANTEAFF TGTGCCAGCGAAGTACCGGGACAGGCGAACACTGAAGCTTTCTTT
many TRBJ2-3 . TRBV12-3/TRBV12-4 CASIGADTDTQYF TGTGCCAGCATCGGTGCCGACACAGATACGCAGTATTTT
. TRBJ1-1 . TRBV7-3 CASGLTLNTEAFF TGTGCCAGCGGCTTAACTCTGAACACTGAAGCTTTCTTT
. TRBJ1-1 TRBD1 TRBV20-1 CSAVQGPNTEAFF TGCAGTGCTGTACAGGGGCCGAACACTGAAGCTTTCTTT
many TRBJ2-5 TRBD2 TRBV7-8 CASSLRAGEGTQYF TGTGCCAGCAGCTTAAGGGCGGGGGAGGGGACCCAGTACTTC
. TRBJ2-2 . TRBV9 CASSVDRRLANTGELFF TGTGCCAGCAGCGTAGATCGGCGACTAGCGAACACCGGGGAGCTGTTTTTT
many TRBJ1-1 TRBD1 TRBV6-1 CASSDLQGAEAFF TGTGCCAGCAGTGACCTACAGGGGGCTGAAGCTTTCTTT
many TRBJ2-2 TRBD2 TRBV5-1 CASAVSGSTAGELFF TGCGCCAGCGCAGTTAGCGGGAGTACGGCCGGGGAGCTGTTTTTT
many TRBJ1-4 . TRBV28 CASRPDRNEKLFF TGTGCCAGCAGGCCAGACAGAAATGAAAAACTGTTTTTT
many TRBJ2-3 . TRBV7-8 CASSLPQGTDTQYF TGTGCCAGCAGCTTACCCCAGGGCACAGATACGCAGTATTTT
many TRBJ2-7 TRBD2 TRBV30 CAWRDGLAGVYEQYF TGTGCCTGGAGAGACGGACTAGCGGGGGTTTACGAGCAGTACTTC
many TRBJ2-3 . TRBV28 CASSGREGETDTQYF TGTGCCAGCAGCGGCAGAGAGGGAGAGACAGATACGCAGTATTTT
. TRBJ1-4 TRBD1 TRBV15 CATSRDGRDRNEKLFF TGTGCCACCAGCAGAGATGGCCGGGACAGGAATGAAAAACTGTTTTTT
few TRBJ1-2 . TRBV28 CASSFGRRYGYTF TGTGCCAGCAGTTTCGGCAGGAGGTATGGCTACACCTTC
many TRBJ2-3 TRBD2 TRBV2 CAGGWGAGGPDTQYF TGTGCCGGGGGGTGGGGGGCGGGGGGGCCAGATACGCAGTATTTT
many TRBJ2-7 . TRBV2 CASSEEVRDYEQYF TGTGCCAGCAGTGAAGAGGTCAGGGACTACGAGCAGTACTTC
. TRBJ1-2 TRBD1 TRBV30 CACSPGTGGYTF TGTGCCTGCAGTCCCGGGACAGGAGGCTACACCTTC
. TRBJ2-6 TRBD2 TRBV5-4 CASSIGTRSGANVLTF TGTGCCAGCAGCATCGGGACTAGGTCTGGGGCCAACGTCCTGACTTTC
many TRBJ2-3 TRBD2 TRBV20-1 CSAESWTSGIPDTQYF TGCAGTGCCGAGAGTTGGACTAGCGGGATTCCAGATACGCAGTATTTT
few TRBJ2-1 TRBD2 TRBV20-1 CSARGGLVGVTSGRAYNEQFF TGCAGTGCTAGAGGGGGTTTGGTGGGGGTGACTAGCGGGAGGGCGTACAATGAGCAGTTCTTC
. TRBJ2-1 . TRBV9 CASSVFDNEQFF TGTGCCAGCAGCGTATTTGACAATGAGCAGTTCTTC
many TRBJ1-4 . TRBV2 CASRGPGGGNEKLFF TGTGCCAGCAGGGGCCCAGGCGGAGGAAATGAAAAACTGTTTTTT
many TRBJ2-7 . TRBV2 CASTFGRYEQYF TGTGCCAGCACCTTTGGGCGCTACGAGCAGTACTTC
. TRBJ2-6 . TRBV28 CASSLYSQSSGANVLTF TGTGCCAGCAGTTTATATTCCCAGAGCTCTGGGGCCAACGTCCTGACTTTC
many TRBJ1-1 . TRBV11-2 CASSPQVTEAFF TGTGCCAGCAGCCCACAAGTCACTGAAGCTTTCTTT
. TRBJ2-5 . TRBV18 CASSPPNLRQETQYF TGTGCCAGCTCACCACCGAATTTACGGCAAGAGACCCAGTACTTC
many TRBJ2-7 . TRBV5-5 CASSPRGTSRDEQYF TGTGCCAGCAGCCCGCGGGGCACATCCCGGGACGAGCAGTACTTC
. TRBJ2-2 . TRBV19 CASSRGISTGELFF TGTGCCAGTAGTAGGGGGATCTCCACCGGGGAGCTGTTTTTT
. TRBJ1-5 . TRBV5-8 CASSLVRGTGSNQPQHF TGTGCCAGCAGCTTGGTGAGGGGGACGGGGAGCAATCAGCCCCAGCATTTT